This record looks at one T cell receptor (beta chain) sequence and its context. The record originates from a study of blood T cell repertoires in COVID-19. About the research overall: Italy, Spain and the United States were the sources of the convalescent and acute COVID-19 samples.

Original methodology: Researchers report that nucleated cell counts were estimated from reference gene primer amplification. The method was immunoSEQ multiplex PCR; TCRdb's version includes in-frame clones alone and lacks a portion of them. The V and J calls and clone size come from that table; D and trimming were worked out from the DNA. The sample lists approximately 140,000 clones, about 88% seen once, with about 2.6% in the top ten. The cohort comprised adults aged about 18 to 100 years residing in about 25 US areas. Clinical history reported by participants formed the basis on which cohorts were assigned. The V end lost 5 bases, the J end lost 0 bases, and 16 bases lay between the germline ends. Germline V CDR1 and CDR2: SEHNR, FQNEAQ (reference sequence). This CDR3 comprises 16 residues.

The TCR sequence derives from a man aged 35 to 55 with acute COVID-19. Sequencing input: PBMCs or T cells enriched from blood (not recorded which). This sequence joins TRBV7-9 and TRBJ1-2, with D possibly matching TRBD1 (5 bases). The CDR3 DNA reads as TGTGCCAGCAGCACCCCTCGGGGGTTTACTAACTATGGCTACACCTTC. Encoded protein: CASSTPRGFTNYGYTF.